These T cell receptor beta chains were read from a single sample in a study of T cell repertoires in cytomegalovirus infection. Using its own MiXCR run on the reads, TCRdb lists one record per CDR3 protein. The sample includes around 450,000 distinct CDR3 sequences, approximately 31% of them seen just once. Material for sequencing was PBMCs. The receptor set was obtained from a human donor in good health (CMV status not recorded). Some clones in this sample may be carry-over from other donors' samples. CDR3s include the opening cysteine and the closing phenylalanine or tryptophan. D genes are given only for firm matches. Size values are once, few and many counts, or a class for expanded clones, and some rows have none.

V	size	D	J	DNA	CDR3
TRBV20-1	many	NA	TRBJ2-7	TGCAGTGCTAGAGAAGACAGGGAGCAGTACTTC	CSAREDREQYF
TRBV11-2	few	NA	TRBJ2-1	TGTGCCAGCAGCTTAGATCGGGGGGAGCAGTTCTTC	CASSLDRGEQFF
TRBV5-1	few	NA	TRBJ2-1	TGCGCCAGCAGCTTGCTTACAGGGCATAATGAGCAGTTCTTC	CASSLLTGHNEQFF
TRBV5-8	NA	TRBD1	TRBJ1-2	TGTGCCAGCAGCCCCAGCGGACAGGGGGCGCGATCTGGCTACACCTTC	CASSPSGQGARSGYTF
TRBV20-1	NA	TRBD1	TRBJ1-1	TGCAGTGCGCCCAGGGGGCGCAATGAAGCTTTCTTT	CSAPRGRNEAFF
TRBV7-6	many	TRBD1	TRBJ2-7	TGTGCCAGCAGCCCGGGGGTCGGACAGGGTAGCTCCTACGAGCAGTACTTC	CASSPGVGQGSSYEQYF
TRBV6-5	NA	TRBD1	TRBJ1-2	TGTGCCAGCAGAAGGACAGGGGGCTTTCTTCGGGATGGCTACACCTTC	CASRRTGGFLRDGYTF
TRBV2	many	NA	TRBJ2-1	TGTGCCAGCCATGCGGGGTCGGGGGCCTACAATGAGCAGTTCTTC	CASHAGSGAYNEQFF
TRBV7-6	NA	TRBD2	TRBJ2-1	TGTGCCAGCAGCCCGAAGACTAGCGGGGACTACAATGAGCAGTTCTTC	CASSPKTSGDYNEQFF
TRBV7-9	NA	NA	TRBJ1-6	TGTGCCAGCAGCTTACGGCAGGATTCACCCCTCCACTTT	CASSLRQDSPLHF
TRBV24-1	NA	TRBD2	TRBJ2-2	TGTGCCACCAGTGAACCTAGCGGGGAGACCGGGGAGCTGTTTTTT	CATSEPSGETGELFF
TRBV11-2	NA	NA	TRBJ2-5	TGTGCCAGCAGCTTTACCCAGACAGGCACCCAAGAGACCCAGTACTTC	CASSFTQTGTQETQYF
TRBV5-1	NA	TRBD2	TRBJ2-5	TGCGCCAGCAGCTTGGTACCTAGCGGGGGATCGGGGACCCAGTACTTC	CASSLVPSGGSGTQYF
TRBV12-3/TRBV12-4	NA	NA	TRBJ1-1	TGTGCCAGCAGCCGCAACCAGGGGAACACTGAAGCTTTCTTT	CASSRNQGNTEAFF
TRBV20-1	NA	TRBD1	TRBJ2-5	TGCAGTGCTAACGACAGGGTGGAGACCCAGTACTTC	CSANDRVETQYF
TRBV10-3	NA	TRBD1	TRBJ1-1	TGTGCCACTTCATATACAGGGGAAGGTACTGAAGCTTTCTTT	CATSYTGEGTEAFF
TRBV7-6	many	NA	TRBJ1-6	TGTGCCAGCAGCTTAGCGGAGAGGCCGAACCGTGGGTCACCCCTCCACTTT	CASSLAERPNRGSPLHF
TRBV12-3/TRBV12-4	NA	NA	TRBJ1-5	TGTGTCAGCAGTTTACTCTGGGATCAGCCCCAGCATTTT	CVSSLLWDQPQHF
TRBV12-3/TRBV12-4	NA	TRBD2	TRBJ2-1	TGTGCCAGCAGCCTCGGACTAGACCCATACAATGAGCAGTTCTTC	CASSLGLDPYNEQFF
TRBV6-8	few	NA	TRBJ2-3	TGTGCCAGCAGTGGGGGGTACACAGATACGCAGTATTTT	CASSGGYTDTQYF
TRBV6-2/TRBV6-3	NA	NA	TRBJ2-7	TGTGCCAGCAAAAGAGGCCTGTCCTACGAGCAGTACTTC	CASKRGLSYEQYF
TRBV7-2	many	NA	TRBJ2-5	TGTGCCAGCGACGGTGGGGGATTCGGGGAGACCCAGTACTTC	CASDGGGFGETQYF
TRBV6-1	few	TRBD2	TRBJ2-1	TGTGCCAGCAGTTCGACTAGCGGTTACAATGAGCAGTTCTTC	CASSSTSGYNEQFF
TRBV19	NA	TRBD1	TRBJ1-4	TGTGACAGTAGTATCCGGACAGGTGGGGCTAATGAAAAACTGTTTTTT	CDSSIRTGGANEKLFF
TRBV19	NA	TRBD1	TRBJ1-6	TGTGCCAGTAGACCGACCGGACAGGGAAATTCACCCCTCCACTTT	CASRPTGQGNSPLHF
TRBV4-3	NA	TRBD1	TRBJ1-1	TGCGCCAGCAGCTTACGGACAGGCACTGAAGCTTTCTTT	CASSLRTGTEAFF
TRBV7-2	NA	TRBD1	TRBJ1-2	TGTGCCAGAAGCTTAGGGGGACAGGGGGTCTATCACTATGGCTACACCTTC	CARSLGGQGVYHYGYTF
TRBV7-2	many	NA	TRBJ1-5	TGTGCCAGCAGCTTAAGAACCGGGGCGGGGAATCAGCCCCAGCATTTT	CASSLRTGAGNQPQHF